The entry below describes one T cell receptor beta chain. This CDR3 contains 13 residues. The germline V gene encodes CDR1 SNHLY and CDR2 FYNNEI. V dropped 7 bases and J dropped 4 bases, with 12 bases sitting between them. The source of the sample is a study of blood T cell repertoires in COVID-19. Repertoires were generated with immunoSEQ multiplex PCR, while TCRdb's copy carries only in-frame clones and drops some. This table holds around 300,000 clones, roughly 90% found once. The TCR was taken from a woman between 35 and 50 years old who had recovered from COVID-19. Sequencing was carried out using PBMCs or T cells enriched from blood (not recorded which). The genes are TRBV2 and TRBJ2-3; D unclear. The CDR3 spells CASILERPDTQYF. The CDR3 coding sequence is TGTGCCAGCATATTGGAGCGCCCAGATACGCAGTATTTT.